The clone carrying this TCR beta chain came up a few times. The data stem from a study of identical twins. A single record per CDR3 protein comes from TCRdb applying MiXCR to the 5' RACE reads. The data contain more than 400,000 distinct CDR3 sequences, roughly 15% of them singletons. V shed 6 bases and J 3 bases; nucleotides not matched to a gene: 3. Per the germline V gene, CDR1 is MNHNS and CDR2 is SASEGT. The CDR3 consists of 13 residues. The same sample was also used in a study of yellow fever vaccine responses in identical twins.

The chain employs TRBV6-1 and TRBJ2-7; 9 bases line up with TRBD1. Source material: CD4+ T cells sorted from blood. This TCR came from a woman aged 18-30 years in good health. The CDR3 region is CASRGQGLYEQYV. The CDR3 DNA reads TGTGCCAGCAGGGGACAGGGACTCTACGAGCAGTACGTC.